A selection of T cell receptor beta chains follows, all from one sample in a study of response to subunit inactivated influenza vaccine. Each CDR3 protein gets one entry after TCRdb re-called the RT-PCR reads with MiXCR. The sample shows 450,000 to 550,000 distinct CDR3 sequences, 25% of them seen only once. Sequencing was performed on CD4+ T cells sorted from PBMCs, taken less than 6 days after vaccination. All receptors come from a man aged 45 to 65 who received an inactivated influenza vaccine. CDR3s include the opening cysteine and the closing phenylalanine or tryptophan. A D gene is named only where the DNA matches it firmly.

cdr3_aa: CSVAGRSTDTQYF; cdr3_length: 13; j_call: TRBJ2-3; d_call: NA; v_call: TRBV29-1
cdr3_aa: CSAPPAGPGRTDTQYF; cdr3_length: 16; j_call: TRBJ2-3; d_call: NA; v_call: TRBV20-1
cdr3_aa: CSARDGAGPYNEQFF; cdr3_length: 15; j_call: TRBJ2-1; d_call: NA; v_call: TRBV20-1
cdr3_aa: CASSSLAGGQNEKLFF; cdr3_length: 16; j_call: TRBJ1-4; d_call: TRBD1; v_call: TRBV27
cdr3_aa: CASSFGLAEQFF; cdr3_length: 12; j_call: TRBJ2-1; d_call: NA; v_call: TRBV12-3/TRBV12-4
cdr3_aa: CASSFMSQGGTEAFF; cdr3_length: 15; j_call: TRBJ1-1; d_call: NA; v_call: TRBV5-1
cdr3_aa: CSARHGVDYEQYF; cdr3_length: 13; j_call: TRBJ2-7; d_call: NA; v_call: TRBV20-1
cdr3_aa: CASSRTGRTGELFF; cdr3_length: 14; j_call: TRBJ2-2; d_call: TRBD1; v_call: TRBV3-1
cdr3_aa: CASSQLGGINIQYF; cdr3_length: 14; j_call: TRBJ2-4; d_call: NA; v_call: TRBV14
cdr3_aa: CSAKGRGATEAFF; cdr3_length: 13; j_call: TRBJ1-1; d_call: NA; v_call: TRBV20-1
cdr3_aa: CASSLGVSGDETQYF; cdr3_length: 15; j_call: TRBJ2-5; d_call: NA; v_call: TRBV7-9
cdr3_aa: CASSSRENSPLHF; cdr3_length: 13; j_call: TRBJ1-6; d_call: NA; v_call: TRBV12-3/TRBV12-4
cdr3_aa: CATSDPRAESSGANVLTF; cdr3_length: 18; j_call: TRBJ2-6; d_call: NA; v_call: TRBV24-1
cdr3_aa: CASSVDTSGWNTQYF; cdr3_length: 15; j_call: TRBJ2-3; d_call: TRBD2; v_call: TRBV9
cdr3_aa: CASSFGPSPDEQFF; cdr3_length: 14; j_call: TRBJ2-1; d_call: NA; v_call: TRBV7-3
cdr3_aa: CANSQDRGWQYF; cdr3_length: 12; j_call: TRBJ2-7; d_call: NA; v_call: TRBV4-3
cdr3_aa: CASTPGASSTDTQYF; cdr3_length: 15; j_call: TRBJ2-3; d_call: NA; v_call: TRBV2
cdr3_aa: CAWSPGPGRGTEAFF; cdr3_length: 15; j_call: TRBJ1-1; d_call: NA; v_call: TRBV30
cdr3_aa: CSAEGGELYEQYF; cdr3_length: 13; j_call: TRBJ2-7; d_call: NA; v_call: TRBV29-1
cdr3_aa: CAAGRGTVSYEQYF; cdr3_length: 14; j_call: TRBJ2-7; d_call: NA; v_call: TRBV10-3
cdr3_aa: CASKGGPDRGEQYF; cdr3_length: 14; j_call: TRBJ2-7; d_call: TRBD1; v_call: TRBV4-2
cdr3_aa: CASSLGSGGLEQYF; cdr3_length: 14; j_call: TRBJ2-7; d_call: NA; v_call: TRBV12-3/TRBV12-4
cdr3_aa: CASSFDRGPSNQFF; cdr3_length: 14; j_call: TRBJ2-1; d_call: TRBD1; v_call: TRBV5-1